The next 19 T cell receptor beta chains were all read from a single sample in a study of T cell repertoires in cytomegalovirus infection. These receptors have no known antigen. In TCRdb, the reads were re-called with MiXCR into one record per CDR3 protein. The sample includes approximately 730,000 distinct CDR3 sequences, almost 30% of them seen just once. The sample was cultured CD8+ T cells from PBMCs, taken from culture after CMV antigen stimulation. The receptors were sampled from a human donor in good health (CMV status not recorded). Some clones in this sample may be carry-over from other donors' samples.

This clonotype came up a few times. The V and J genes are TRBV6-1 and TRBJ2-3; 9 bases are shared with TRBD1. This CDR3 has 16 residues. The germline V gene encodes CDR1 MNHNS and CDR2 SASEGT. Trimming removed 6 bases from V and 3 bases from J; junction bases left unmatched: 10. The CDR3 is CASSSGNRGRTDTQYF. Here the CDR3 DNA reads TGTGCCAGCAGCTCTGGCAACAGGGGGCGTACAGATACGCAGTATTTT.

This sequence joins TRBV19 and TRBJ2-6; D possibly corresponds to TRBD1 (5 bases). Per the germline V gene, CDR1 is LNHDA and CDR2 is SQIVND (reference sequence). The CDR3 contains 15 residues. V was clipped by 7 bases and J by 0 bases, with 10 bases between them. CDR3 in DNA: TGTGCCAGTAAAGACAGCCGCTCTGGGGCCAACGTCCTGACTTTC. It translates to CASKDSRSGANVLTF.

This clonotype was seen more than once but under ten times. This chain connects TRBV27 to TRBJ2-2; 9 bases are shared with TRBD1. V lost 9 bases, J lost 4 bases, and 9 bases stayed unmatched. The CDR3 sequence is 15 residues long. The germline V gene encodes CDR1 MNHEY and CDR2 SMNVEV (reference sequence). The CDR3 DNA sequence: TGTGCCAGTTCACAGGGGGCGTTCGGCACCGGGGAGCTGTTTTTT. Its translation: CASSQGAFGTGELFF.

The gene calls are TRBV10-2 and TRBJ2-3; TRBD2 might be the D (5 bases). V was trimmed by 5 bases and J by 3 bases, leaving 15 bases between them. The CDR3 consists of 15 residues. Germline V gives CDR1 WSHSY, CDR2 SAAADI. The CDR3 reads CASSFGMSWTDTQYF. CDR3 bases: TGCGCCAGCAGTTTCGGGATGAGTTGGACAGATACGCAGTATTTT.

This clonotype was counted a single time. This chain uses TRBV19 with TRBJ1-6; 9 bases align to TRBD1. V lost 0 bases to trimming and J lost 5 bases; unmatched junction nucleotides: 2. Germline V gene sequence: CDR1 LNHDA, CDR2 SQIVND (reference sequence). This CDR3 comprises 16 residues. This chain's CDR3 is CASSIEGQGNNSPLHF. CDR3 DNA: TGTGCCAGTAGTATAGAGGGACAGGGTAATAATTCACCCCTCCACTTT.

The V and J genes are TRBV12-3 or TRBV12-4 and TRBJ2-1; 7 nucleotides line up with TRBD1. The CDR3 loop spans 15 amino acids. The V and J ends lost 5 bases and 0 bases, in that order; junction bases with no gene match: 4. The CDR3 loop reads CASSTWTGSYNEQFF. For the CDR3, the DNA is TGTGCCAGCAGTACGTGGACAGGCTCCTACAATGAGCAGTTCTTC.

This clonotype turned up a few times. The J gene is TRBJ2-7, the V gene TRBV4-2; D call uncertain. The CDR3 is made up of 15 amino acids. The germline V and J ends were trimmed by 1 base and 5 bases, with 15 bases remaining between them. CDR1 and CDR2 (germline): LGHNA, YNFKEQ. DNA of the CDR3: TGTGCCAGCAGCCAAGTCCCCGCCAAGCCCGACGAGCAGTACTTC. Protein product: CASSQVPAKPDEQYF.

The V and J genes are TRBV28 and TRBJ1-5, with a possible D match to TRBD1 (5 bases). Germline CDR1 reads MDHEN; CDR2 reads SYDVKM. This CDR3 is 14 amino acids long. Trimming cost V 6 bases and J 7 bases, with 16 bases left between them. CDR3 nucleotide sequence: TGTGCCAGCAGCCCGGGTGGGGCAGGGCAGCCCCAGCATTTT. Encoded protein: CASSPGGAGQPQHF.

The J gene is TRBJ2-3, the V gene TRBV19, with D possibly TRBD1 on 5 matching bases. The CDR3 loop spans 16 amino acids. CDR1 is LNHDA, CDR2 SQIVND, per germline (reference sequence). Trimming left V 3 bases short and J 0 bases short, with 13 bases between. The CDR3: CASSIFDRTSTDTQYF. The CDR3 region has the DNA TGTGCCAGTAGTATTTTTGACAGAACTAGCACAGATACGCAGTATTTT.

This clonotype was found a few times. The rearrangement links TRBV2 to TRBJ1-2; 7 bases map to TRBD1. Germline CDR1 reads SNHLY; CDR2 reads FYNNEI. The CDR3 extends over 16 amino acids. Unmatched junction bases numbered 11, after V lost 0 bases and J lost 7 bases. The CDR3 loop is CASSEAYRGIKSGYTF. The CDR3 DNA is TGTGCCAGCAGTGAAGCTTACAGGGGAATTAAAAGTGGCTACACCTTC. The variable domain in full, with the rest retrieved from reference TRBV2 and TRBJ1-2, is EPEVTQTPSHQVTQMGQEVILRCVPISNHLYFYWYRQILGQKVEFLVSFYNNEISEKSEIFDDQFSVERPDGSNFTLKIRSTKLEDSAMYFCASSEAYRGIKSGYTFGSGTRLTVV.

The V call is TRBV5-1, the J call TRBJ2-7, with 8 positions matching TRBD1. Germline-derived CDR1 and CDR2 are SGHRS and YFSETQ. There are 15 residues in the CDR3. The ends lost 4 bases at V and 9 bases at J; junction bases unmatched: 15. The CDR3 sequence is CASSPLRDRYEGQYF. In nucleotides, the CDR3 is TGCGCCAGCAGCCCCCTCCGGGACAGGTACGAAGGGCAGTACTTC. The whole variable domain, filled in from reference TRBV5-1 and TRBJ2-7, reads KAGVTQTPRYLIKTRGQQVTLSCSPISGHRSVSWYQQTPGQGLQFLFEYFSETQRNKGNFPGRFSGRQFSNSRSEMNVSTLELGDSALYLCASSPLRDRYEGQYFGPGTRLTVT.

V usage is TRBV6-5 and J usage is TRBJ2-3; D may be TRBD1 or TRBD2 (5 bases each). Germline loops: CDR1 MNHEY, CDR2 SVGAGI. The CDR3 covers 16 residues. The V end was cut by 7 bases, the J end by 4 bases, with 21 bases between. As DNA, the CDR3 is TGTGCCAGCACGGGGACCGCGTCAATTATACCAGATACGCAGTATTTT. Amino acid sequence: CASTGTASIIPDTQYF.

The chain recombines TRBV5-1 with TRBJ2-7; D may be TRBD1 (6 bases). V gave up 0 bases and J gave up 5 bases, with 12 bases separating them. This CDR3 is 14 amino acids long. CDR1 is SGHRS, CDR2 YFSETQ, per germline. CDR3 bases: TGCGCCAGCAGCTTGGCGGGGCAGGGGCACGAGCAGTACTTC. It codes for CASSLAGQGHEQYF.

This clonotype was picked up many times. This chain joins TRBV7-3 and TRBJ2-1; D might be TRBD1 (5 bases). The CDR3 has 15 amino acids. V was pared by 5 bases and J by 0 bases, with 11 bases between. CDR1 SGHTA and CDR2 FQGTGA come from the germline V gene. This chain's CDR3 is CASSADRSSYNEQFF. The CDR3 DNA reads TGTGCCAGCAGCGCTGACAGAAGCTCCTACAATGAGCAGTTCTTC.

This clonotype was found a few times. The rearrangement uses TRBV29-1 and TRBJ2-1, with no clear D. The CDR3 loop spans 13 amino acids. Trimming stripped 6 bases from V and 0 bases from J, with 9 bases between. Germline lookup yields CDR1 SQVTM and CDR2 ANQGSEA. The CDR3, as DNA: TGCAGCGTCCGGTTAGACTCCTACAATGAGCAGTTCTTC. Protein product: CSVRLDSYNEQFF.

This clonotype was detected a few times. V gene TRBV7-6 combines with J gene TRBJ2-7, with TRBD1 matching 11 bases. Germline V gene lookup returns CDR1 SGHVS and CDR2 FNYEAQ. The CDR3 length is 14 residues. V gave up 8 bases and J gave up 4 bases; unmatched junction bases: 7. In nucleotides, the CDR3 is TGTGCCAGCGGACCCGGGACAGGGGGATACGAGCAGTACGTC. Translated, it gives CASGPGTGGYEQYV.

The genes are TRBV19 and TRBJ2-7; D is perhaps TRBD1 or TRBD2 (5 bases each). This CDR3 region has 16 residues. The ends were cut back, 5 bases at V and 3 bases at J, with 20 bases in the middle. Germline CDR1 reads LNHDA; CDR2 reads SQIVND (reference sequence). CDR3 DNA: TGTGCCAGTAGTCCTATACCGGGACGTATTCTCTACGAGCAGTACGTC. This encodes CASSPIPGRILYEQYV.

The chain links TRBV6-2 or TRBV6-3 to TRBJ2-1; 10 bases are a match to TRBD1. Germline V gene data show CDR1 as MNHEY and CDR2 as SVGEGT. This CDR3 spans 15 amino acids. Unmatched junction bases numbered 4, after V lost 6 bases and J lost 2 bases. CDR3 in amino acids: CASRDRGFAYNEQFF. The CDR3 bases are TGTGCCAGCAGGGACAGGGGGTTCGCCTACAATGAGCAGTTCTTC.

The chain links TRBV10-3 to TRBJ2-7; possible D gene TRBD1, 6 bases. The CDR3 is 13 residues long. Per the germline V gene, CDR1 is ENHRY and CDR2 is SYGVKD. Trimming left V 7 bases short and J 0 bases short, with 10 bases between. CDR3 coding DNA: TGTGCCATCACAACAGGGCGCTCCTACGAGCAGTACTTC. It is translated as CAITTGRSYEQYF.